This TCR beta chain was profiled in a study of cytomegalovirus exposure and HLA in healthy donors. Study results and limitations: A likely sequencing artifact accounted for one observed cluster of highly shared sequence variants. The analysis excluded some indistinguishable V segments, including TRBV6-2 and TRBV6-3. A later analysis linked roughly 17,000 TCR beta sequences to HLA alleles at 0.05 false discovery rate. Rare TCR sequences predominated, though certain public TCRs were found in many donors.

To note about this clone: The antigen remains unidentified.

The V gene lost 0 bases and the J gene lost 8 bases, with 14 bases spanning the gap. This CDR3 is built from 15 residues. Per germline, CDR1 GTSNPN and CDR2 SVGIG (reference sequence). PCR used 60 Vbeta primers and 13 Jbeta primers. Produced via immunoSEQ multiplex PCR; TCRdb's table is partial and in-frame only. The table lists 150,000 to 200,000 clones, approximately 72% of them singletons, with over 2% in the top ten. Sequences were obtained from PBMCs. The TCR was taken from a human donor in good health. The chain carries TRBV30 and TRBJ1-6, with a possible D match to TRBD1 (6 bases). This CDR3 is CAWSVSRGAYSPLHF. The CDR3 nucleotides read TGTGCCTGGAGTGTATCTCGGGGGGCTTATTCACCCCTCCACTTT.